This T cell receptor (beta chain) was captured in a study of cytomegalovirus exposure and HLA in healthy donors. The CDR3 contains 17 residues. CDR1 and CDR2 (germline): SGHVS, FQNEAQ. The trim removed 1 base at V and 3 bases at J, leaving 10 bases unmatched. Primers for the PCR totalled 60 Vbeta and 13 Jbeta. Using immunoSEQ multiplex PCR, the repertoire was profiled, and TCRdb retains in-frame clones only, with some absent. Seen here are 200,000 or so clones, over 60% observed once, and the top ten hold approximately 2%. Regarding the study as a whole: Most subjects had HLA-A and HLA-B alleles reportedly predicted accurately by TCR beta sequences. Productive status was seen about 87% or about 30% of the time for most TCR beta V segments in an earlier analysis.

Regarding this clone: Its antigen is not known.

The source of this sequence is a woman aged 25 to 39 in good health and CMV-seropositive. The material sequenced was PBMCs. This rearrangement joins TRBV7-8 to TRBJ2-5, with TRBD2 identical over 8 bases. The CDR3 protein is CASSLGFRRGGEETQYF. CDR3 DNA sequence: TGTGCCAGCAGCTTAGGATTTCGACGGGGGGGGGAAGAGACCCAGTACTTC.